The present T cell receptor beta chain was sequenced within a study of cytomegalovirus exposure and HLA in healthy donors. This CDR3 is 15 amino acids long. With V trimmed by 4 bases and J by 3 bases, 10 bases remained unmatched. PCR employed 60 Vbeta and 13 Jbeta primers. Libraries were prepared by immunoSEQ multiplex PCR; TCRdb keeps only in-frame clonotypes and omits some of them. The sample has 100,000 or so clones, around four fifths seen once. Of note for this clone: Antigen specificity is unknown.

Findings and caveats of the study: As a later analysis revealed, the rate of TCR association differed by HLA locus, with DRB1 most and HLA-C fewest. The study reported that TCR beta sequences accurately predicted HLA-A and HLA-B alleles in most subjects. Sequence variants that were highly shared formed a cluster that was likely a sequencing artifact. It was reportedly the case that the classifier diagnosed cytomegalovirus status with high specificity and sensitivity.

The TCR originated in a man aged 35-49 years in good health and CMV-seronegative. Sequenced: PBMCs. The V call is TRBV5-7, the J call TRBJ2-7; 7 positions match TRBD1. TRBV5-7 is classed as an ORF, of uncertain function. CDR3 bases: TGTGCCAGCAGCCTCCCGCAGGGGGTTTTCTACGAGCAGTACGTC. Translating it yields CASSLPQGVFYEQYV.